The rows below give T cell receptor beta chains drawn from one sample of a study of CD8 T cells in ankylosing spondylitis. TCRdb analysed the 5' RACE reads with MiXCR anew, one entry per CDR3 protein. The data show 700,000 to 1,000,000 distinct CDR3 sequences, 12% seen once. Sequencing was performed on blood, either unsorted or a sorted T cell fraction (not recorded which). Receptor source: a male donor with ankylosing spondylitis. The CDR3 runs from the conserved cysteine through the conserved F or W. D genes are given only for firm matches. For some rows the clone size is stated as once, few or many, or as a class when expanded; others skip it.

D	J	size	V	DNA	CDR3
.	TRBJ2-5	few	TRBV3-1	TGTGCCAGCAGCCAACCTGAGAGGGGGAAGACCCAGTACTTC	CASSQPERGKTQYF
TRBD1	TRBJ1-1	.	TRBV27	TGTGCCAGCAGAACCGGTGGACAGGGGTCTACGGAAGCTTTCTTT	CASRTGGQGSTEAFF
.	TRBJ2-7	.	TRBV3-1	TGTGCCAGCAGCCAACTTCAGGGCGAGCAGTACTTC	CASSQLQGEQYF
.	TRBJ2-2	few	TRBV20-1	TGCAGTGCTAACAGAGACGCATACGGGGAGCTGTTTTTT	CSANRDAYGELFF
.	TRBJ1-1	.	TRBV9	TGTGCCAGCAGCGGAGGGGCGAACACTGAAGCTTTCTTT	CASSGGANTEAFF
TRBD1	TRBJ2-7	few	TRBV20-1	TGCAGTGCTAGGACTGGGGGACAGGGCACCCACGAGCAGTACTTC	CSARTGGQGTHEQYF
TRBD1	TRBJ2-1	.	TRBV20-1	TGCAGTGCTACCCCGGGACAGGGTGGCAATGAGCAGTTCTTC	CSATPGQGGNEQFF
.	TRBJ1-2	once	TRBV4-3	TGCGCCAGCAGCCAAGATCGAAACGCCGGTGGCTACACCTTC	CASSQDRNAGGYTF
.	TRBJ2-3	few	TRBV4-3	TGCGCCAGCAGCCAAGTGGGGGCCCCAGATACGCAGTATTTT	CASSQVGAPDTQYF
.	TRBJ2-2	few	TRBV7-7	TGTGCTAGCAGCCGATTGGCGGAGGTCCCCGGGGAGCTGTTTTTT	CASSRLAEVPGELFF
.	TRBJ2-1	few	TRBV12-3/TRBV12-4	TGTGCCAGCAGTTTAGCGTTTGGCGGGTCCAATGAGCAGTTCTTC	CASSLAFGGSNEQFF
TRBD2	TRBJ2-7	few	TRBV15	TGTGCCACCAGGACTAGCGGCACGGTAGGGCAGTACTTC	CATRTSGTVGQYF
TRBD2	TRBJ2-2	.	TRBV4-1	TGCGCCAGCAGCCAAGCACGGCTTCCACTAGCGGGGGGCTTGAACACCGGGGAGCTGTTTTTT	CASSQARLPLAGGLNTGELFF
.	TRBJ2-1	.	TRBV6-4	TGTGCCAGCAGTGACCGAGGCAGCGGGCAAAAGGGTGAGCAGTTCTTC	CASSDRGSGQKGEQFF
.	TRBJ1-5	.	TRBV4-1	TGCGCCAGCAGCCAAGTCTTCCACAGGTCTATCCCTAATCAGCCCCAGCATTTT	CASSQVFHRSIPNQPQHF
TRBD2	TRBJ2-1	few	TRBV5-6	TGTGCCAGCAGTCCCGGGACTAGCGGGAGGGCCGGTCACAATGAGCAGTTCTTC	CASSPGTSGRAGHNEQFF
.	TRBJ1-5	few	TRBV6-5	TGTGCCAGCAGTTACTCGGGGGGAGGTCAGCCCCAGCATTTT	CASSYSGGGQPQHF
TRBD2	TRBJ2-7	few	TRBV5-1	TGCGCCAGCAGCTTATCGAGCGGGGGGACCTACGAGCAGTACTTC	CASSLSSGGTYEQYF
TRBD2	TRBJ2-5	few	TRBV6-2/TRBV6-3	TGTGCCAGCAGAACGTCCCCGTCTAGCGGGAGGGAAGAGACCCAGTACTTC	CASRTSPSSGREETQYF
.	TRBJ2-4	few	TRBV20-1	TGCAGTGCTAGAGTGGTCCGTGGTGTGGGGGGTTATCTCGAGAGGGCCAAAAACATTCAGTACTTC	CSARVVRGVGGYLERAKNIQYF
.	TRBJ2-7	few	TRBV20-1	TGCAGTGCTAGAGATCCCAGGGGAGGAACCTACGAGCAGTACTTC	CSARDPRGGTYEQYF
.	TRBJ2-1	.	TRBV20-1	TGCAGTGCTAGTGGGAGAAGGGCCTCCTACAATGAGCAGTTCTTC	CSASGRRASYNEQFF
TRBD1	TRBJ2-1	few	TRBV20-1	TGCAGTGCTAGTGAGGGGGCGTACCTTAATGAGCAGTTCTTC	CSASEGAYLNEQFF
.	TRBJ2-3	.	TRBV7-8	TGTGCCAGCAGCTTAGCTATCAGGAGCACAGATACGCAGTATTTT	CASSLAIRSTDTQYF
.	TRBJ2-3	.	TRBV7-6	TGTGCCAGCAGCCTTACCCCGGGGAACACAGATACGCAGTATTTT	CASSLTPGNTDTQYF
.	TRBJ1-1	.	TRBV29-1	TGCAGCGCGATCAGGGTAAGAACTGAAGCTTTCTTT	CSAIRVRTEAFF
TRBD1	TRBJ1-2	.	TRBV20-1	TGCTGTGCTTCGGACAGGGTGGATGGCTACACCTTC	CCASDRVDGYTF